This passage covers 18 T cell receptor beta chains from one sample sequenced in a study of beta chain features in type 1 diabetes. Study results and limitations: Among patients with Type 1 diabetes, TCRB CDR3s were moderately but significantly shorter in every one of the four CD4+ subsets.

The sequenced template was cDNA made from the entire isolated RNA. Clones were sequenced by immunoSEQ multiplex PCR, and TCRdb holds only the in-frame ones, with some missing. Altogether hundreds of thousands of clones are present, roughly an eighth being singletons, with the ten largest covering approximately 0.043%. Their cognate antigens are unknown. The sequenced material came from naive CD4+ T cells from blood. These receptors were collected from a man aged 18-30 years with type 1 diabetes.

The CDR3 coding sequence is TGCGCCAGCAGCCCGCAGCTAGCGGGGTCTGGCGAGCAGTACTTC. Protein product: CASSPQLAGSGEQYF. The V and J genes are TRBV4-1 and TRBJ2-7; the match to TRBD2 covers 9 bases. The CDR3 extends over 15 amino acids. Germline CDR1 is MGHRA and CDR2 is YSYEKL. V gave up 4 bases and J gave up 6 bases; unmatched junction bases: 10.

The CDR3 protein is CASSRGPGTNEKLFF. For the CDR3, the DNA is TGTGCCAGCAGCCGAGGTCCCGGTACTAATGAAAAACTGTTTTTT. This sequence joins TRBV14 and TRBJ1-4; D gene uncertain. The CDR3 is made up of 15 amino acids. V was pared by 4 bases and J by 2 bases, with 11 bases between. The germline V gene has CDR1 SGHDN and CDR2 FVKESK.

The chain has TRBV14 and TRBJ2-3; 9 nucleotides align to TRBD1. Unmatched junction bases numbered 9, after V lost 1 base and J lost 1 base. The CDR3 consists of 18 residues. CDR1 SGHDN and CDR2 FVKESK come from the germline V gene. The CDR3 loop is CASSQGLGQGPGTDTQYF. CDR3 sequence (DNA): TGTGCCAGCAGCCAAGGTCTGGGACAGGGCCCGGGCACAGATACGCAGTATTTT.

The V call is TRBV5-1, the J call TRBJ2-3, with unresolved D. Trimming pared 0 bases from V and 5 bases from J, leaving 13 bases between. CDR1 SGHRS and CDR2 YFSETQ come from the germline V gene. This CDR3 has 15 amino acids. CDR3 in DNA: TGCGCCAGCAGCTTGGCCGGGCAGGCGGTAGATACGCAGTATTTT. It translates to CASSLAGQAVDTQYF.

The chain joins TRBV30 to TRBJ2-7, with 9 bases lining up with TRBD2. CDR1 and CDR2 (germline): GTSNPN, SVGIG (reference sequence). The V segment lost 3 bases and the J segment 3 bases; nucleotides outside the gene matches: 6. CDR3 length: 14 residues. Here the CDR3 reads CAWRVAGDGYEQYF. For the CDR3, the DNA is TGTGCCTGGAGGGTAGCGGGAGATGGCTACGAGCAGTACTTC. Full variable domain (outside the CDR3, taken from reference TRBV30 and TRBJ2-7): SQTIHQWPATLVQPVGSPLSLECTVEGTSNPNLYWYRQAAGRGLQLLFYSVGIGQISSEVPQNLSASRPQDRQFILSSKKLLLSDSGFYLCAWRVAGDGYEQYFGPGTRLTVT.

The V gene is TRBV7-2, the J gene TRBJ2-5; the D gene could be TRBD1 or TRBD2 (5 bases each). The CDR3 extends over 13 amino acids. Germline-derived CDR1 and CDR2 are SGHTA and FQGNSA. With 0 bases removed from V and 7 bases from J, the gap between germline ends came to 9 bases. The CDR3 sequence: CASSLAGEGTQYF. The CDR3 DNA is TGTGCCAGCAGCTTAGCGGGGGAAGGGACCCAGTACTTC.

V usage is TRBV4-3 and J usage is TRBJ1-5, with 8 bases identical to TRBD1. Germline V gene lookup returns CDR1 LGHNA and CDR2 YSLEER. V shed 1 base, J shed 0 bases, and the junction held 8 bases outside the gene matches. This CDR3 spans 18 amino acids. CDR3 sequence reads: CASSQGYQGAYSNQPQHF. For the CDR3, the DNA is TGCGCCAGCAGCCAAGGGTATCAGGGGGCTTATAGCAATCAGCCCCAGCATTTT.

This clone was detected only a few times. V and J are TRBV29-1 and TRBJ2-3; D not resolved. CDR1 is SQVTM and CDR2 is ANQGSEA in the germline V gene. V was cut by 4 bases and J by 1 base, with 9 bases left in between. The CDR3 runs to 13 residues. The CDR3 sequence: CSVVWAGTDTQYF. CDR3 nucleotide sequence: TGCAGCGTTGTGTGGGCAGGCACAGATACGCAGTATTTT.

The rearrangement uses TRBV28 and TRBJ2-7; 7 nucleotides match TRBD1. Losses at the gene ends were 6 bases for V and 6 bases for J; bases not matched to a gene: 17. CDR3 size: 16 residues. Germline V gives CDR1 MDHEN, CDR2 SYDVKM. This CDR3 reads CASRPSNRQGKGEQYF. CDR3 DNA sequence: TGTGCCAGCAGGCCCTCAAACCGACAGGGTAAGGGCGAGCAGTACTTC. The complete variable domain, with remaining parts taken from reference TRBV28 and TRBJ2-7, reads DVKVTQSSRYLVKRTGEKVFLECVQDMDHENMFWYRQDPGLGLRLIYFSYDVKMKEKGDIPEGYSVSREKKERFSLILESASTNQTSMYLCASRPSNRQGKGEQYFGPGTRLTVT.

This clone has more than one count but fewer than ten. The CDR3 protein is CASSPRRGNTEAFF. CDR3 DNA: TGTGCCAGCTCACCGAGGAGGGGGAACACTGAAGCTTTCTTT. The rearrangement joins TRBV18 to TRBJ1-1, with D possibly being TRBD1 (5 bases). The CDR3 is 14 residues long. Germline CDR1 and CDR2: KGHSH and LQKENI. The V gene lost 3 bases and the J gene lost 1 base, with 9 bases spanning the gap.

The genes are TRBV5-6 and TRBJ2-3; no reliable D call. This CDR3 is 14 amino acids long. Germline CDR1 SGHDT, CDR2 YYEEEE. V dropped 4 bases and J dropped 4 bases, with 13 bases sitting between them. CDR3 DNA sequence: TGTGCCAGCAGCGGCCCCAACCGAGCAGATACGCAGTATTTT. As protein: CASSGPNRADTQYF.

This clone was seen a handful of times. The J gene is TRBJ2-1, the V gene TRBV5-4; 9 bases are a match to TRBD2. This CDR3 spans 15 amino acids. From germline, CDR1 is SGHNT and CDR2 YYREEE (reference sequence). V gave up 4 bases and J gave up 2 bases; unmatched junction bases: 4. As DNA, the CDR3 is TGTGCCAGCAGCCCAGAGCGGGAGGCCTACAATGAGCAGTTCTTC. Its translation is CASSPEREAYNEQFF.

Only a few counts were recorded for this clone. V is TRBV6-5 and J is TRBJ2-7; D is perhaps TRBD1 (7 bases). V lost 2 bases, J lost 4 bases, and 18 bases lay in between. From germline, CDR1 is MNHEY and CDR2 SVGAGI. This CDR3 region has 16 residues. Here the CDR3 reads CASSYSQGGAVYEQYF. In nucleotides, the CDR3 is TGTGCCAGCAGTTACAGTCAGGGGGGAGCGGTTTACGAGCAGTACTTC.

This clone was seen a few times. The chain joins TRBV28 to TRBJ2-7; a possible D gene is TRBD2 (6 bases). The CDR3 extends over 16 amino acids. Germline-derived CDR1 and CDR2 are MDHEN and SYDVKM. Trimming cost V 8 bases and J 0 bases, with 20 bases left between them. DNA of the CDR3: TGTGCCAGCCGTAAAGTACGCGGGGATGACTCCTACGAGCAGTACTTC. It translates to CASRKVRGDDSYEQYF.

This clone was counted only a few times. The V gene is TRBV6-5, the J gene TRBJ1-2; D gene ambiguous. The germline CDR1 and CDR2 sequences are MNHEY and SVGAGI. V lost 5 bases and J lost 8, with 12 bases in between. The CDR3 covers 12 residues. The CDR3 DNA reads as TGTGCCAGCAGTCCGGACGGCCGAGGCTACACCTTC. Its protein product is CASSPDGRGYTF.

The rearrangement uses TRBV7-2 and TRBJ1-1, with D perhaps TRBD1 (5 bases). The CDR3 extends over 15 amino acids. Deletions cut 2 bases from V and 10 bases from J, with 20 bases between. CDR1 and CDR2 (germline): SGHTA, FQGNSA. This chain's CDR3 is CASSLNFGANSAAFF. In DNA, the CDR3 is TGTGCCAGCAGCTTAAATTTCGGGGCTAACAGTGCAGCTTTCTTT.

This clone was counted between two and nine times. V and J are TRBV7-2 and TRBJ2-1; TRBD1 matches at 9 bases. J gave up 6 bases and V 5 bases, and 8 bases lay outside the gene matches. The length of the CDR3 is 15 residues. Germline loops: CDR1 SGHTA, CDR2 FQGNSA. This CDR3 reads CASSLDRGGGNEQFF. The CDR3 bases are TGTGCCAGCAGCCTGGACAGGGGAGGGGGCAATGAGCAGTTCTTC.

The genes are TRBV27 and TRBJ2-6; D is undetermined. The V gene lost 7 bases and the J gene lost 1 base, with 23 bases spanning the gap. The germline CDR1 and CDR2 sequences are MNHEY and SMNVEV (reference sequence). This CDR3 is 19 amino acids long. CDR3 bases: TGTGCCAGCACCGCCCACTCGGGCAGGACCACATCTGGGGCCAACGTCCTGACTTTC. This encodes CASTAHSGRTTSGANVLTF.